This T cell receptor (beta chain) was recorded in a study of T cell changes during pregnancy in multiple sclerosis. CDR1 and CDR2 from the germline V gene are SEHNR and FQNEAQ (reference sequence). This CDR3 has 15 amino acids. The J segment lost 1 base and the V segment lost 5 bases, leaving 7 bases of the junction unmatched. Here immunoSEQ multiplex PCR was the method, and the copy in TCRdb shows in-frame clones only, minus some. The data contain around 80,000 clones, over 85% of them singletons. The sample was peripheral blood, taken in the second trimester of pregnancy. The receptor was derived from a female donor in good health, enrolled as a control in a pregnancy study. The chain carries TRBV7-9 and TRBJ2-5; 7 bases are shared with TRBD2. The CDR3 DNA reads as TGTGCCAGCAGCCGGATCCTAGCGGCCCAAGAGACCCAGTACTTC. Protein sequence: CASSRILAAQETQYF.